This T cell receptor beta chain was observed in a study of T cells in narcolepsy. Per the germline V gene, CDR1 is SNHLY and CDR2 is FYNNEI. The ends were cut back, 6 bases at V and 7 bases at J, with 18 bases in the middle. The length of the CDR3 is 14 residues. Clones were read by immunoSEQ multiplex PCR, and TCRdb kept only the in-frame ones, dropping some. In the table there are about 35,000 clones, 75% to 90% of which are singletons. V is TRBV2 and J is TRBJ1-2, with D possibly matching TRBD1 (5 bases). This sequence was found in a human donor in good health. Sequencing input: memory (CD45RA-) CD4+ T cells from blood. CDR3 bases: TGTGCCAGCAGGCCCGGGACCGGGATTGGTGGCTACACCTTC. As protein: CASRPGTGIGGYTF.